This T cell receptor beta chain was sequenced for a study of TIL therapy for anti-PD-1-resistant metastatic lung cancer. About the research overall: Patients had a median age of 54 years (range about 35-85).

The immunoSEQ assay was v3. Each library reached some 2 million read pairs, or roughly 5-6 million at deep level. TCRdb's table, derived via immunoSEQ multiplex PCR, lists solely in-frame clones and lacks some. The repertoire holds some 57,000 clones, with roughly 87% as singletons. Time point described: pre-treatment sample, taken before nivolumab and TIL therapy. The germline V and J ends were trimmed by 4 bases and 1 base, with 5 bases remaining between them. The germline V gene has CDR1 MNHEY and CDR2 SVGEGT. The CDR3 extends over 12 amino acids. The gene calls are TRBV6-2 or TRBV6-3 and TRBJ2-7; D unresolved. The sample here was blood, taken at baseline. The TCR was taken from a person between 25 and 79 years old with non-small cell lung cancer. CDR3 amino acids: CASSSLSYEQYF. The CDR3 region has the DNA TGTGCCAGCAGTTCCTTGTCCTACGAGCAGTACTTC.